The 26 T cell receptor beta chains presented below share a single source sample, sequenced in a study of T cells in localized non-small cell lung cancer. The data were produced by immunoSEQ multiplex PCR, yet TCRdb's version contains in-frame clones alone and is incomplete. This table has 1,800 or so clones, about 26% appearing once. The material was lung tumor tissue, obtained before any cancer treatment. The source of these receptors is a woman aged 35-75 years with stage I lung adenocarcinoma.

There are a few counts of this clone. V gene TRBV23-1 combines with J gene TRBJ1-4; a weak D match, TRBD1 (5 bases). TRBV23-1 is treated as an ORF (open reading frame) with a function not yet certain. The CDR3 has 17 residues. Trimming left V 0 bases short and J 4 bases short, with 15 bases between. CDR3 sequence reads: CASSQSRGREGNEKLFF. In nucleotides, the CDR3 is TGCGCCAGCAGTCAATCGAGAGGCAGGGAGGGTAATGAAAAACTGTTTTTT.

CDR3 sequence reads: CASSPSSGGYNEQFF. The CDR3 nucleotides are TGTGCCAGCAGTCCCTCTAGCGGGGGGTACAATGAGCAGTTCTTC. The chain links TRBV25-1 to TRBJ2-1, with TRBD2 matching over 11 bases. The CDR3 sequence is 15 residues long. V lost 5 bases to trimming and J lost 4 bases; unmatched junction nucleotides: 4. CDR1 is MGHDK and CDR2 is SYGVNS in the germline V gene.

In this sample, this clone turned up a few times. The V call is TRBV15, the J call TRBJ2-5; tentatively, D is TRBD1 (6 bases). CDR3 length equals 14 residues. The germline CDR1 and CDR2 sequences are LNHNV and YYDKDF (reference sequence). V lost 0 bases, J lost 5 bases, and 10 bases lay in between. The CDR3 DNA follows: TGTGCCACCAGCAGAGAGGCGAGGGGGGAGACCCAGTACTTC. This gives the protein CATSREARGETQYF.

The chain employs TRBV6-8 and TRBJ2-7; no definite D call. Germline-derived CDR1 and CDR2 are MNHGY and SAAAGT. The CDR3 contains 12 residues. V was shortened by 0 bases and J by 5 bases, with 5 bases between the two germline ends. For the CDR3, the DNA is TGTGCCAGCAGTTACTCCAGGAACGAGCAGTACTTC. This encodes CASSYSRNEQYF.

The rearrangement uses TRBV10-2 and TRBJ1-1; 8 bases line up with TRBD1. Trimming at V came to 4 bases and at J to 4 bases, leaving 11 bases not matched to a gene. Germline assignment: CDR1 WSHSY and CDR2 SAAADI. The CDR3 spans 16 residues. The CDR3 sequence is CASSALQGAMGTEAFF. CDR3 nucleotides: TGCGCCAGCAGTGCCTTGCAGGGGGCCATGGGCACTGAAGCTTTCTTT.

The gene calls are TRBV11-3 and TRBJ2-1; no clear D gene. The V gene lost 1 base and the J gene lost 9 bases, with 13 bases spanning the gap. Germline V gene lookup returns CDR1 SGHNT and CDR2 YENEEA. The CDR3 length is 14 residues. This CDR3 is CASSLGSSEGEQFF. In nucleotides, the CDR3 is TGTGCCAGCAGCTTAGGTTCCAGTGAAGGTGAGCAGTTCTTC.

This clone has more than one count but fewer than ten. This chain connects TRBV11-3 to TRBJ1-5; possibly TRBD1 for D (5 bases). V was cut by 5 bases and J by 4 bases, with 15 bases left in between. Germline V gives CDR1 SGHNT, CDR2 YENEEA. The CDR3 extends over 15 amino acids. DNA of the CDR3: TGTGCCAGCAGCCCCAGACAGCGGAGTAATCAGCCCCAGCATTTT. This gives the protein CASSPRQRSNQPQHF.

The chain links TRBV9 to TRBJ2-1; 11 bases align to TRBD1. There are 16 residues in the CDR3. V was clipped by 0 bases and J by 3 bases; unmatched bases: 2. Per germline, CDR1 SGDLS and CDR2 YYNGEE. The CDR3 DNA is TGTGCCAGCAGCGTAGGGGACAGGGGGGTCTACAATGAGCAGTTCTTC. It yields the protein CASSVGDRGVYNEQFF.

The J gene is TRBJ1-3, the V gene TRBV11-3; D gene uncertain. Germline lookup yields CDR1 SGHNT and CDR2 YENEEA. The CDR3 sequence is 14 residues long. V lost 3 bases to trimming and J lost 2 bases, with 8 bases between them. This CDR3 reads CASSLVGTGNTIYF. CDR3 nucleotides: TGTGCCAGCAGCTTGGTGGGGACTGGAAACACCATATATTTT.

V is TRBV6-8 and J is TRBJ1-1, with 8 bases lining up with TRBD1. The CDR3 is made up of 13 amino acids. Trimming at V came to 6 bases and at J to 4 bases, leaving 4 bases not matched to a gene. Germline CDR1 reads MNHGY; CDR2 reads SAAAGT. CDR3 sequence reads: CASRDRAATEAFF. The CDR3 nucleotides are TGTGCCAGCAGGGACAGGGCCGCCACTGAAGCTTTCTTT.

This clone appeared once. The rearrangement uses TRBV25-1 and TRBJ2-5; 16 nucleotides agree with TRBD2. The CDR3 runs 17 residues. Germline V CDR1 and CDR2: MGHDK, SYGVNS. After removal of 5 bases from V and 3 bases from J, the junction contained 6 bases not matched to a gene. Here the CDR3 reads CASSSGTSGGDEETQYF. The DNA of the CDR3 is TGTGCCAGCAGTTCCGGGACTAGCGGGGGGGACGAAGAGACCCAGTACTTC.

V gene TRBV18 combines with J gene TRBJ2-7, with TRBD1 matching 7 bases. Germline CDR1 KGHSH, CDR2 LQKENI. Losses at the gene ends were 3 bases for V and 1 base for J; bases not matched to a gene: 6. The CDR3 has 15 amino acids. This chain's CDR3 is CASSPSDRNSYEQYF. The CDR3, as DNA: TGTGCCAGCTCACCCTCGGACAGGAATTCCTACGAGCAGTACTTC.

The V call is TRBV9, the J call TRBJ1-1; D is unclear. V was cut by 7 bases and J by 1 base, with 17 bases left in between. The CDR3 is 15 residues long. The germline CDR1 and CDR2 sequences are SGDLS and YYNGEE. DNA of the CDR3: TGTGCCAGCTTACCGCAAACAGTGAGGAACACTGAAGCTTTCTTT. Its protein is CASLPQTVRNTEAFF.

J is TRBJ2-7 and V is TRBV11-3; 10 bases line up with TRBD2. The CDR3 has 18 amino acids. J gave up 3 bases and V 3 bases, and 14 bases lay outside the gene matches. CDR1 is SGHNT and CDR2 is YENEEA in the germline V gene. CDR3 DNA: TGTGCCAGCAGCTTGGACCTAGCGGGAGTTGGGAAACTCTACGAGCAGTACTTC. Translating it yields CASSLDLAGVGKLYEQYF.

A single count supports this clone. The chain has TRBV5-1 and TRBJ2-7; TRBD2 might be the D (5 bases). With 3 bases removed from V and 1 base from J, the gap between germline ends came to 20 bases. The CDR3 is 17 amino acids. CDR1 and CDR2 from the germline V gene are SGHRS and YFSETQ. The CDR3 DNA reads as TGCGCCAGCAGCTGGTACCGATCGGGGAGAGGTTCCTACGAGCAGTACTTC. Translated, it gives CASSWYRSGRGSYEQYF.

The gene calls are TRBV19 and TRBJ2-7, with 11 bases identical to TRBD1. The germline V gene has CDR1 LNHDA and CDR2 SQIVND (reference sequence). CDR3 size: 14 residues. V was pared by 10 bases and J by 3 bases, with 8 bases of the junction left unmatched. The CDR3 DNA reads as TGTGCCACCCGCCCCGGGACAGGGGGCTACGAGCAGTACTTC. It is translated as CATRPGTGGYEQYF. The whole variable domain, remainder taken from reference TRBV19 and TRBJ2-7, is DGGITQSPKYLFRKEGQNVTLSCEQNLNHDAMYWYRQDPGQGLRLIYYSQIVNDFQKGDIAEGYSVSREKKESFPLTVTSAQKNPTAFYLCATRPGTGGYEQYFGPGTRLTVT.

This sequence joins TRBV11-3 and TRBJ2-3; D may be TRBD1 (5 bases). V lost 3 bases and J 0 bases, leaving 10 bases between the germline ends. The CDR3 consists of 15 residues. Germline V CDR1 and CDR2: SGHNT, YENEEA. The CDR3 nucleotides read TGTGCCAGCAGCTTTGTGGGGCAAAGCACAGATACGCAGTATTTT. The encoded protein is CASSFVGQSTDTQYF.

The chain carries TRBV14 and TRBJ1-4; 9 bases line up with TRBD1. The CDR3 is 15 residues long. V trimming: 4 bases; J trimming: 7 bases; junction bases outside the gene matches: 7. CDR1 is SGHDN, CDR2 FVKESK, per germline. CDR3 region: CASSLKQGAGEKLFF. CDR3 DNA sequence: TGTGCCAGCAGCCTAAAACAGGGGGCGGGTGAAAAACTGTTTTTT.

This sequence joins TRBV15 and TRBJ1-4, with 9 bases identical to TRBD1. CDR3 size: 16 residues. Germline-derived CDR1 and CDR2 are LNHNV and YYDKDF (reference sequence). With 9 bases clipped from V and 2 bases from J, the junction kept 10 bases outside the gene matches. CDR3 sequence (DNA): TGTGCCACTTCACGGACAGGGGAGTTTACTAATGAAAAACTGTTTTTT. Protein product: CATSRTGEFTNEKLFF.

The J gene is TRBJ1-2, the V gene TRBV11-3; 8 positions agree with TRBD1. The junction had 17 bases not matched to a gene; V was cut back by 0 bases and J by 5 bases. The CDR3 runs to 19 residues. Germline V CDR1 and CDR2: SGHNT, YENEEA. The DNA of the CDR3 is TGTGCCAGCAGCTTAGATTCTGTGCCCCCGCCGACAGGGGTGTATGGCTACACCTTC. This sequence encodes CASSLDSVPPPTGVYGYTF.

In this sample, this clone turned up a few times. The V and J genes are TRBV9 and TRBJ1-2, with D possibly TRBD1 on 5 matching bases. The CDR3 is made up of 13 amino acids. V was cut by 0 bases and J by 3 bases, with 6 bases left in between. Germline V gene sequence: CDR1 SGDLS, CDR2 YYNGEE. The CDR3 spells CASSVEGHYGYTF. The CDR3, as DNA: TGTGCCAGCAGCGTAGAGGGGCACTATGGCTACACCTTC.

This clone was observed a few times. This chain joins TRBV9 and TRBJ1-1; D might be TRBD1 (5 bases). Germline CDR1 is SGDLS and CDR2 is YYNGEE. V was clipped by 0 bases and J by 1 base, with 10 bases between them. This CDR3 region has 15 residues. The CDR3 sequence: CASSVEGAENTEAFF. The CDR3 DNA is TGTGCCAGCAGCGTAGAAGGGGCTGAGAACACTGAAGCTTTCTTT.

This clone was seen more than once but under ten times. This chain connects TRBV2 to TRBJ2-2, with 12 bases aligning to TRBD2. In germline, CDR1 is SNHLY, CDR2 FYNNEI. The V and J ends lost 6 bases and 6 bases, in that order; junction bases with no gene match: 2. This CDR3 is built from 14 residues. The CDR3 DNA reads TGTGCCAGCAGACGACTAGCGGGGGCCGGGGAGCTGTTTTTT. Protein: CASRRLAGAGELFF.

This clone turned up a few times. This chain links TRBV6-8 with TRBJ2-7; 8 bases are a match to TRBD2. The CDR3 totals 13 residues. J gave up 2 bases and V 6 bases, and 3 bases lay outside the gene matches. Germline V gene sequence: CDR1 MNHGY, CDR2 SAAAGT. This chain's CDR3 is CASRTGGTYEQYF. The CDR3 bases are TGTGCCAGCAGAACGGGGGGGACCTACGAGCAGTACTTC.

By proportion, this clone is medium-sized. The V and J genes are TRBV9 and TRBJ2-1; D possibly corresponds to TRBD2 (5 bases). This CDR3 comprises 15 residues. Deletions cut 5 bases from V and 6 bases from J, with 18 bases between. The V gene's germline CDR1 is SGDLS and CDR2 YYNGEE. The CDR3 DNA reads TGTGCCAGCAGTGAGGGCACCTGGTTGGGCAATGAGCAGTTCTTC. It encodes CASSEGTWLGNEQFF.

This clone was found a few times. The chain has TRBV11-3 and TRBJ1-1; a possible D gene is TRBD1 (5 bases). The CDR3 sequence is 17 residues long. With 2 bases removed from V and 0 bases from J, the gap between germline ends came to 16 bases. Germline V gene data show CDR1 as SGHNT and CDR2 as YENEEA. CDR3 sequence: CASSLPPHRTVNTEAFF. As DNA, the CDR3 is TGTGCCAGCAGCTTACCTCCGCACAGGACGGTGAACACTGAAGCTTTCTTT.